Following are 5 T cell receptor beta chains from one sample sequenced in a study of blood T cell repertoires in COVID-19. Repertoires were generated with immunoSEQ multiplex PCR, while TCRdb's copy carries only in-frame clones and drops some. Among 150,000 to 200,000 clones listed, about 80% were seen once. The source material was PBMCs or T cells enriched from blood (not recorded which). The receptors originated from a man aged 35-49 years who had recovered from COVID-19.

The CDR3: CASSLAANNEQFF. The CDR3 DNA follows: TGTGCCAGCAGCTTAGCGGCAAACAATGAGCAGTTCTTC. This rearrangement joins TRBV7-3 to TRBJ2-1, with no clear D. The CDR3 runs to 13 residues. V gave up 2 bases and J gave up 5 bases, with 7 bases separating them. From germline, CDR1 is SGHTA and CDR2 FQGTGA.

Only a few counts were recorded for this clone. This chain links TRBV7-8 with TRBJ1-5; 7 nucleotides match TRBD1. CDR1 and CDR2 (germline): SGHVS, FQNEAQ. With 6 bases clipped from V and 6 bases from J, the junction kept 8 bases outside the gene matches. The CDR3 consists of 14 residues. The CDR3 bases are TGTGCCAGCAGACCAGACAGGGATGGTCAGCCCCAGCATTTT. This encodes CASRPDRDGQPQHF.

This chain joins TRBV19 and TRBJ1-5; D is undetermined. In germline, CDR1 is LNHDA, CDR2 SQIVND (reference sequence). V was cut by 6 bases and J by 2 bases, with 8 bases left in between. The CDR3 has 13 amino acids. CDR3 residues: CASRQSGNQPQHF. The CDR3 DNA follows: TGTGCCAGTAGGCAGAGCGGCAATCAGCCCCAGCATTTT.

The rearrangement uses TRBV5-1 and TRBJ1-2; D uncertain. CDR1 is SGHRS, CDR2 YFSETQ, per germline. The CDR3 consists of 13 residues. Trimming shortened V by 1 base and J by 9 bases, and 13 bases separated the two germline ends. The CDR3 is CASSLRGPDSYTF. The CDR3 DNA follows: TGCGCCAGCAGCTTGCGAGGGCCGGATAGCTACACCTTC.

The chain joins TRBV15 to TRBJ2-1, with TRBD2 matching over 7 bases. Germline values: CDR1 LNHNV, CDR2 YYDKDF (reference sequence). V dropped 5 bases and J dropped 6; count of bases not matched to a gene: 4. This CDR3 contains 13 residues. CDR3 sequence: CATSQTSANEQFF. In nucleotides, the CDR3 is TGTGCCACCAGCCAAACTAGCGCCAATGAGCAGTTCTTC.